This entry concerns a single T cell receptor (beta chain). Authors' analysis steps: Estimated nucleated cell counts came from reference gene primer amplification. Sequencing was performed with immunoSEQ multiplex PCR; in TCRdb, only in-frame clones are kept and a portion is missing. D and trimming come from the DNA, and the V and J calls and clone size come from that table. Among approximately 260,000 clones listed, 75% to 90% were seen once. Germline assignment: CDR1 MDHEN and CDR2 SYDVKM. V lost 7 bases and J 5 bases, leaving 14 bases between the germline ends. The CDR3 is 14 amino acids. This entry is derived from a study of blood T cell repertoires in COVID-19. Study background: COVID-19 samples, acute and convalescent, were from the United States, Italy and Spain. PBMCs, B-cell-depleted T cells, or T cells provided the cDNA or gDNA that made up the material.

This TCR was sampled from a woman aged 70-85 years with acute or convalescent COVID-19. Sample: peripheral blood. V and J are TRBV28 and TRBJ1-4; D is unresolved. CDR3 nucleotide sequence: TGTGCCAGCAAAGTTGGCGGGTTAAATGAAAAACTGTTTTTT. Translated: CASKVGGLNEKLFF.